This T cell receptor beta chain is from a study of glioma-infiltrating T cells after dendritic cell vaccination. Data came from immunoSEQ multiplex PCR; TCRdb stores just in-frame clones and leaves some out. The table includes tens of thousands of clones, over 70% detected once. The V segment lost 6 bases and the J segment 7 bases; nucleotides outside the gene matches: 6. Germline CDR1 MNHNY, CDR2 SVGAGI (reference sequence). This CDR3 is 14 amino acids long. The V call is TRBV6-6, the J call TRBJ1-6; 7 nucleotides line up with TRBD1. The origin of this receptor is a human donor with glioblastoma. Sequencing was performed on blood, taken before dendritic cell vaccination. Here the CDR3 DNA reads TGTGCCAGCAGCAAGACAGGGTCCAATTCACCCCTCCACTTT. It encodes CASSKTGSNSPLHF.